Listed here are 7 T cell receptor beta chains from one sample, sequenced in a study of OX40 agonist ivuxolimab in advanced cancers. Here immunoSEQ multiplex PCR was the method, and the copy in TCRdb shows in-frame clones only, minus some. The table lists around 77,000 clones, roughly 78% of them singletons. The starting material was CD4+ or CD8+ T cells sorted from blood, obtained in a trial of the OX40 agonist ivuxolimab. The receptors were sampled from an adult with an advanced solid tumor such as melanoma, head and neck, liver or kidney cancer.

The gene calls are TRBV5-8 and TRBJ2-7; D is possibly TRBD1 or TRBD2 (5 bases each). The germline V gene encodes CDR1 SGHTS and CDR2 YDEGEE. CDR3 size: 14 residues. V lost 4 bases and J lost 4, with 15 bases in between. The CDR3 is CASSTGPGGYEQYF. DNA for the CDR3: TGTGCCAGCAGCACGGGCCCTGGGGGATACGAGCAGTACTTC.

The chain couples TRBV11-3 to TRBJ2-2; D is undetermined. Trimming took 0 bases from V and 5 from J, leaving 19 bases between them. Germline CDR1 and CDR2: SGHNT and YENEEA. The CDR3 is 18 amino acids. The CDR3 protein is CASSLDRARPEGTGELFF. The CDR3 nucleotides read TGTGCCAGCAGCTTAGATAGGGCCAGGCCCGAAGGGACCGGGGAGCTGTTTTTT.

Written as DNA, the CDR3 is TGTGCCAGCAGCTTGGCAGGGGTCGATGGCTACACCTTC. This encodes CASSLAGVDGYTF. The J gene is TRBJ1-2, the V gene TRBV5-4, with D perhaps TRBD1 (6 bases). V lost 0 bases to trimming and J lost 6 bases, with 9 bases between them. CDR1 and CDR2 from the germline V gene are SGHNT and YYREEE (reference sequence). This CDR3 region has 13 residues.

The chain couples TRBV27 to TRBJ2-5, with 13 bases fitting TRBD2. The CDR3 runs 14 residues. Germline V gene lookup returns CDR1 MNHEY and CDR2 SMNVEV (reference sequence). Germline trimming cut 3 bases from V and 7 bases from J; bases unmatched to any gene: 2. The DNA of the CDR3 is TGTGCCAGCAGTTTGCGGACTAGCGGGGGGACCCAGTACTTC. It translates to CASSLRTSGGTQYF.

The V and J genes are TRBV6-5 and TRBJ1-5; tentatively, D is TRBD1 (6 bases). Germline V gene sequence: CDR1 MNHEY, CDR2 SVGAGI. V dropped 9 bases and J dropped 4 bases, with 10 bases sitting between them. The CDR3 loop spans 12 amino acids. The CDR3 is CARTGQNQPQHF. The CDR3 DNA reads TGTGCCAGAACAGGACAGAATCAGCCCCAGCATTTT.

The CDR3 DNA reads as TGCGCCAGCAGCCAAGATCGAGCCGGCCACGAGCAGTATTTT. Translated: CASSQDRAGHEQYF. The V and J genes are TRBV4-1 and TRBJ2-3; no definite D call. CDR3 length: 14 amino acids. Deletions cut 0 bases from V and 11 bases from J, with 15 bases between. Germline loops: CDR1 MGHRA, CDR2 YSYEKL.

On this clone itself: One junction end does not reproduce the germline sequence, and a read error may be involved. The V call is TRBV27, the J call TRBJ2-3; 7 nucleotides align to TRBD2. The V gene's germline CDR1 is MNHEY and CDR2 SMNVEV (reference sequence). The CDR3 is 14 amino acids. The DNA of the CDR3 is TGTGCCAACAGTTTACTAGCGCAACCAGATACGCAGTATTTT. It is translated as CANSLLAQPDTQYF.